One and the same sample provided the 2 T cell receptor beta chains below, sequenced in a study of T-cell memory formation after mild COVID-19. Each CDR3 protein gets one entry after TCRdb re-called the 5' RACE reads with MiXCR. This sample has 380,000 or so distinct CDR3 sequences, with roughly 15% found just once. Sequencing used PBMCs or a T cell subset sorted from them (not recorded which). These receptors were taken from a man between 18 and 29 years old who had mild COVID-19 (a few samples of this study predate the infection). Cell type and time point are not known.

The rearrangement joins TRBV2 to TRBJ2-5; D is uncertain. Germline lookup yields CDR1 SNHLY and CDR2 FYNNEI. Trimming pared 6 bases from V and 4 bases from J, leaving 12 bases between. The CDR3 totals 13 residues. Here the CDR3 reads CASRGGVSETQYF. DNA for the CDR3: TGTGCCAGCAGGGGTGGTGTTTCAGAGACCCAGTACTTC.

CDR3 sequence reads: CASSHGLRGNTGELFF. The CDR3 DNA reads as TGCGCCAGCAGCCACGGCCTTCGGGGAAACACCGGGGAGCTGTTTTTT. The gene calls are TRBV4-1 and TRBJ2-2; weak D call: TRBD2 (5 bases). The CDR3 is 16 amino acids. Germline-derived CDR1 and CDR2 are MGHRA and YSYEKL. With 3 bases removed from V and 2 bases from J, the gap between germline ends came to 13 bases.